Listed below are T cell receptor beta chains from one sample, sequenced in a study of T cells in Graves' hyperthyroidism and ophthalmopathy. From the multiplex PCR reads, TCRdb called clonotypes with MiXCR, one entry per CDR3 protein. In the table there are 250,000 to 350,000 distinct CDR3 sequences, over 15% of which are singletons. Sequenced sample: blood. These receptors were obtained from a woman aged 60-70 years with Graves' ophthalmopathy. Both conserved end residues are part of each CDR3. D genes are given only for firm matches. The listing skips clone size in some rows; elsewhere it reads once, few, many or a size class.

>TRBV6-1|TRBJ1-2|-|-
CASSGYRDGYTF
>TRBV4-1|TRBJ2-7|few|TRBD2
CASSQDKSSGDYEQYF
>TRBV12-3/TRBV12-4|TRBJ1-2|few|-
CASSFGRAPRAYGYTF
>TRBV6-2/TRBV6-3|TRBJ2-7|many|TRBD1
CASSYSTGVAAEQYF
>TRBV6-2/TRBV6-3|TRBJ2-3|-|-
CASSPGTSGYTDTQYF
>TRBV25-1|TRBJ2-5|-|TRBD1
CASSIEGQGVIGTQYF
>TRBV5-1|TRBJ2-5|few|-
CASSLILRETQYF
>TRBV6-1|TRBJ2-5|-|-
CASSPYQGEETQYF
>TRBV11-2|TRBJ2-7|-|-
CASSLVRGASYEQYF
>TRBV7-2|TRBJ2-1|many|-
CASSLDGTYREQFF
>TRBV20-1|TRBJ2-7|few|TRBD2
CSATRTSGSGGGYEQYF
>TRBV10-3|TRBJ1-6|-|-
CAISDLGWGNSPLHF
>TRBV7-8|TRBJ2-7|many|-
CASSRGSLSSYEQYF
>TRBV3-1|TRBJ2-2|many|-
CASSPQTGFNTGELFF
>TRBV5-1|TRBJ2-5|many|-
CASSLQTGNKETQYF
>TRBV3-1|TRBJ1-5|many|-
CASSPVAYVQPQHF
>TRBV27|TRBJ1-1|many|TRBD1
CASGPGGGLNEAFF
>TRBV24-1|TRBJ2-7|many|-
CATSDYRGREQYF
>TRBV9|TRBJ2-6|-|TRBD1
CASSLLGTGGFSGANVLTF
>TRBV7-2|TRBJ2-7|many|TRBD2
CASSLNAGGTNGEQYF
>TRBV10-3|TRBJ2-2|many|TRBD2
CAISDVTSGIGNTGELFF
>TRBV10-3|TRBJ2-7|many|-
CAITSENSYEQYF
>TRBV28|TRBJ2-7|few|-
CASTATGSPYEQHF
>TRBV7-2|TRBJ1-2|few|-
CASSLMGGNTF
>TRBV6-2/TRBV6-3|TRBJ2-7|-|-
CASSYGPGVAFYEQYF
>TRBV10-3|TRBJ1-4|many|TRBD1
CATGGQGVNEKLFF
>TRBV28|TRBJ2-7|-|-
CASSLSTPLTSSYEQYF
>TRBV28|TRBJ2-7|-|-
CASSFSGEGAPEQYF
>TRBV28|TRBJ1-4|-|-
CASQGGGATNEKLFF
>TRBV20-1|TRBJ2-5|many|-
CSARRDSQETQYF
>TRBV7-2|TRBJ2-5|many|TRBD1
CASSRQGPQETQYF
>TRBV28|TRBJ2-7|few|-
CASRYGRGFYEQYF
>TRBV18|TRBJ1-1|many|-
CASSPSLGRLNTEAFF
>TRBV7-2|TRBJ1-2|many|-
CASSPSVWGAAGYTF
>TRBV19|TRBJ2-3|few|-
CASRPTAQSSTDTQYF
>TRBV7-2|TRBJ2-2|-|-
CASSLGVGGPGELFF
>TRBV20-1|TRBJ2-5|many|-
CSAVPGARETQYF